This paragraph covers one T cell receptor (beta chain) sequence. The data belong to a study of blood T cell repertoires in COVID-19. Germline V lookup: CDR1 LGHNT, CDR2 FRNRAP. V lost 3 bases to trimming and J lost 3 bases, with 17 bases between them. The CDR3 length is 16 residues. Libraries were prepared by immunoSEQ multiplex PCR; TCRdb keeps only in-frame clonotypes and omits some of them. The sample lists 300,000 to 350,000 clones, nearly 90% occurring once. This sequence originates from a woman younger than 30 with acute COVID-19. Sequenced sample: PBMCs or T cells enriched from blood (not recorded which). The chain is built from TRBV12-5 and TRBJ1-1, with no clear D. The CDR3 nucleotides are TGTGCTAGTGGTTTTGGTCGGGGTGGAGAGGACACTGAAGCTTTCTTT. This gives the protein CASGFGRGGEDTEAFF.